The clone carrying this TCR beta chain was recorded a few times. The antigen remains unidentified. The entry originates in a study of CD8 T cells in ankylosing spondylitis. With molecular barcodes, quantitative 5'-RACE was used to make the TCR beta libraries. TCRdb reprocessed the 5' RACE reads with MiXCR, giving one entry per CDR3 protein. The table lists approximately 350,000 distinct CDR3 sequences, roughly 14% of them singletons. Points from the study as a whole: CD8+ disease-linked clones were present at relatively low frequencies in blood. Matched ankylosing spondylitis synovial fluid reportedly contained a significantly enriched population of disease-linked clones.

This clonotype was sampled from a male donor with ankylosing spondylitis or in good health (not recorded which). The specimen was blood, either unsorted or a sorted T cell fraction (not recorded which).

The CDR3 reads CASGGGLVDEQFF. CDR3 nucleotide sequence: TGCGCCAGCGGGGGAGGACTAGTCGATGAGCAGTTCTTC. The chain joins TRBV5-1 to TRBJ2-1, with 7 bases aligning to TRBD2. J lost 8 bases, V lost 7 bases, and 9 bases had no gene match. This CDR3 spans 13 amino acids. Germline CDR1 SGHRS, CDR2 YFSETQ.